Presented here are 15 T cell receptor beta chains from one specimen sequenced in a study of blood T cell repertoires in COVID-19. TCRdb keeps only in-frame clones here, not all; method: immunoSEQ multiplex PCR. Altogether 200,000 to 250,000 clones are present, 90% being singletons, with the ten largest covering about 16%. Sequencing was done on a sample of PBMCs or T cells enriched from blood (not recorded which). The receptors originated from a man aged 25 to 40 who had been exposed to COVID-19.

J is TRBJ1-1 and V is TRBV10-3, with TRBD1 matching 9 bases. Losses at the gene ends were 5 bases for V and 5 bases for J; bases not matched to a gene: 33. Germline lookup yields CDR1 ENHRY and CDR2 SYGVKD. The CDR3 spans 23 residues. In DNA, the CDR3 is TGTGCCATCAGTCCCTCAAGATCCTTTGATACGATAGGACAGGGGTTAAGACGGACTGAAGCTTTCTTT. As protein: CAISPSRSFDTIGQGLRRTEAFF.

This clone was seen a single time. This rearrangement joins TRBV11-2 to TRBJ1-2, with D hard to call. The CDR3 is 18 amino acids. V gave up 0 bases and J gave up 1 base, with 18 bases separating them. Germline V gene lookup returns CDR1 SGHAT and CDR2 FQNNGV. In nucleotides, the CDR3 is TGTGCCAGCAGCTTAGATCGCTTTTACAGCACCCTTAACTATGGCTACACCTTC. Translation: CASSLDRFYSTLNYGYTF.

The chain couples TRBV19 to TRBJ1-5, with unresolved D. Germline V gives CDR1 LNHDA, CDR2 SQIVND (reference sequence). The CDR3 has 14 amino acids. Trimming took 5 bases from V and 0 from J, leaving 8 bases between them. CDR3 region: CASSPLSSNQPQHF. The CDR3 bases are TGTGCCAGTAGTCCCCTAAGTAGCAATCAGCCCCAGCATTTT. Combining the CDR3 with reference TRBV19 and TRBJ1-5 gives the whole variable domain DGGITQSPKYLFRKEGQNVTLSCEQNLNHDAMYWYRQDPGQGLRLIYYSQIVNDFQKGDIAEGYSVSREKKESFPLTVTSAQKNPTAFYLCASSPLSSNQPQHFGDGTRLSIL.

The chain couples TRBV15 to TRBJ2-1; TRBD1 aligns across 7 bases. This CDR3 is 17 amino acids long. V gave up 0 bases and J gave up 4 bases; unmatched junction bases: 9. Looked up from germline, CDR1 is LNHNV and CDR2 is YYDKDF (reference sequence). CDR3 DNA sequence: TGTGCCACCAGCAGAGATCCCCCGGACAGGAGATACAATGAGCAGTTCTTC. Its translation: CATSRDPPDRRYNEQFF.

The chain links TRBV30 to TRBJ1-3, with TRBD1 matching 10 bases. There are 13 residues in the CDR3. With V trimmed by 0 bases and J by 8 bases, 1 base remained unmatched. Germline values: CDR1 GTSNPN, CDR2 SVGIG (reference sequence). This chain's CDR3 is CAWSVGQGDTIYF. In DNA form, the CDR3 reads TGTGCCTGGAGTGTAGGACAGGGGGACACCATATATTTT.

This clone was seen a single time. This chain joins TRBV7-6 and TRBJ2-2; D might be TRBD2 (5 bases). Between the trimmed V and J ends, which lost 2 bases and 6 bases, there was a span of 16 bases. CDR1 and CDR2 from the germline V gene are SGHVS and FNYEAQ. The CDR3 is 16 amino acids. CDR3 loop: CASSLLERSHSGELFF. The CDR3 nucleotides are TGTGCCAGCAGCTTATTAGAGCGGTCGCACTCCGGGGAGCTGTTTTTT.

The chain recombines TRBV6-2 or TRBV6-3 with TRBJ2-7, with 8 bases fitting TRBD1. Losses at the gene ends were 6 bases for V and 3 bases for J; bases not matched to a gene: 10. The CDR3 covers 15 residues. Germline assignment: CDR1 MNHEY and CDR2 SVGEGT. CDR3 in amino acids: CASSLPGDRSYEQYF. DNA for the CDR3: TGTGCCAGCAGCCTACCCGGGGACAGGAGCTACGAGCAGTACTTC.

This rearrangement joins TRBV2 to TRBJ2-5; D ambiguous. Between the trimmed V and J ends, which lost 6 bases and 1 base, there was a span of 12 bases. This CDR3 region has 14 residues. Germline-derived CDR1 and CDR2 are SNHLY and FYNNEI. The CDR3 bases are TGTGCCAGCAGCCCACGACACTTCCAAGAGACCCAGTACTTC. Translating it yields CASSPRHFQETQYF.

The rearrangement links TRBV5-6 to TRBJ1-2, with no clear D. The CDR3 runs to 12 residues. The germline gives CDR1 SGHDT, CDR2 YYEEEE. Deletions cut 0 bases from V and 7 bases from J, with 7 bases between. The CDR3 DNA follows: TGTGCCAGCAGCTTGGCAGTCTCTGGCTACACCTTC. As protein: CASSLAVSGYTF.

V gene TRBV6-5 combines with J gene TRBJ2-2, with 7 bases aligning to TRBD2. This CDR3 has 14 amino acids. V trimming: 8 bases; J trimming: 2 bases; junction bases outside the gene matches: 5. The germline gives CDR1 MNHEY, CDR2 SVGAGI. The CDR3 DNA reads TGTGCCAGCGGGACGGGAGGAAACACCGGGGAGCTGTTTTTT. Amino acids: CASGTGGNTGELFF.

The chain joins TRBV5-6 to TRBJ1-2; 7 positions agree with TRBD1. Germline CDR1 is SGHDT and CDR2 is YYEEEE. V was clipped by 4 bases and J by 4 bases; unmatched bases: 13. The CDR3 has 16 amino acids. The CDR3 DNA is TGTGCCAGCAGCGCAGCCGGGACAGCGGACCTCTATGGCTACACCTTC. Its translation: CASSAAGTADLYGYTF.

The rearrangement joins TRBV2 to TRBJ2-3; possible D gene TRBD2, 5 bases. This CDR3 is 15 amino acids long. Trimming shortened V by 5 bases and J by 6 bases, and 18 bases separated the two germline ends. Germline loops: CDR1 SNHLY, CDR2 FYNNEI. CDR3 DNA: TGTGCCAGCAGTCCAAACGGGGTTCAGATGGATACGCAGTATTTT. Its protein is CASSPNGVQMDTQYF.

The V and J genes are TRBV5-1 and TRBJ1-5, with a weak D call TRBD1 (6 bases). The V gene's germline CDR1 is SGHRS and CDR2 YFSETQ. The ends were cut back, 0 bases at V and 6 bases at J, with 13 bases in the middle. The CDR3 is 15 residues long. The CDR3 DNA reads as TGCGCCAGCAGCTTGGAGGGGGATGTCGGTCAGCCCCAGCATTTT. Encoded protein: CASSLEGDVGQPQHF.

The chain links TRBV19 to TRBJ1-5; D ambiguous. Germline V CDR1 and CDR2: LNHDA, SQIVND (reference sequence). The CDR3 spans 15 residues. Trimming pared 1 base from V and 5 bases from J, leaving 12 bases between. CDR3 residues: CASSIGQEGDQPQHF. DNA of the CDR3: TGTGCCAGTAGTATAGGGCAGGAGGGTGATCAGCCCCAGCATTTT.

J is TRBJ2-1 and V is TRBV11-3; 9 positions agree with TRBD2. The CDR3 loop spans 14 amino acids. CDR1 and CDR2 (germline): SGHNT, YENEEA. Trimming at V came to 3 bases and at J to 8 bases, leaving 5 bases not matched to a gene. Written as DNA, the CDR3 is TGTGCCAGCAGCTTGCGGGGGGGCAGTGATGAGCAGTTCTTC. This translates into CASSLRGGSDEQFF. Complete variable domain (other parts from reference TRBV11-3 and TRBJ2-1): EAGVVQSPRYKIIEKKQPVAFWCNPISGHNTLYWYLQNLGQGPELLIRYENEEAVDDSQLPKDRFSAERLKGVDSTLKIQPAELGDSAVYLCASSLRGGSDEQFFGPGTRLTVL.